This entry lists 19 T cell receptor beta chains sequenced from one sample in a study of PD-1 blockade in classical Hodgkin lymphoma (dated by TCRdb to between 2020 and 2021). Libraries were constructed by the immunoSEQ multiplex PCR assay. The clones in this table, taken by TCRdb from immuneACCESS, are in-frame only. Not every clone is retained; where verified, under half of the shortfall comes from an unresolved V gene, and the cause of the rest is unknown. This sample lists tens of thousands of clones; 90% were detected once. Together, the top ten hold roughly a tenth of the sample. The time point label corresponds to: cycle 1 day 1 (C1D1), immediately before nivolumab initiation. All trial patients had relapsed after autologous stem cell transplantation, with cohorts A, B and C differing in prior brentuximab vedotin exposure. The sequencing here drew on peripheral blood mononuclear cells (PBMCs), taken at baseline. The receptor set was obtained from a human donor with classical Hodgkin lymphoma.

The CDR3 loop reads CASSLGSVIYNEQFF. CDR3 sequence (DNA): TGTGCCAGCAGTTTGGGTAGCGTGATCTACAATGAGCAGTTCTTC. J is TRBJ2-1 and V is TRBV27; D is perhaps TRBD2 (5 bases). V was trimmed by 3 bases and J by 3 bases, leaving 12 bases between them. Germline V CDR1 and CDR2: MNHEY, SMNVEV (reference sequence). The length of the CDR3 is 15 residues.

The chain employs TRBV7-9 and TRBJ2-2; 10 bases agree with TRBD1. CDR1 SEHNR and CDR2 FQNEAQ come from the germline V gene (reference sequence). Trimming removed 5 bases from V and 7 bases from J; junction bases left unmatched: 7. This CDR3 spans 15 amino acids. For the CDR3, the DNA is TGTGCCAGCAGCGCGACAGGGGGCGCGGGCGGGGAGCTGTTTTTT. Translating it yields CASSATGGAGGELFF. The full variable domain, its missing parts supplied by reference TRBV7-9 and TRBJ2-2, is DTGVSQNPRHKITKRGQNVTFRCDPISEHNRLYWYRQTLGQGPEFLTYFQNEAQLEKSRLLSDRFSAERPKGSFSTLEIQRTEQGDSAMYLCASSATGGAGGELFFGEGSRLTVL.

This clone appeared a single time. The rearrangement links TRBV19 to TRBJ1-2, with unresolved D. This CDR3 is 12 amino acids long. V was trimmed by 1 base and J by 7 bases, leaving 7 bases between them. Germline CDR1 LNHDA, CDR2 SQIVND (reference sequence). DNA of the CDR3: TGTGCCAGTAGTATAGCAGGTTTTGGCTACACCTTC. This gives the protein CASSIAGFGYTF.

The chain has TRBV7-9 and TRBJ2-7; 8 nucleotides agree with TRBD1. The CDR3 totals 15 residues. CDR1 SEHNR and CDR2 FQNEAQ come from the germline V gene (reference sequence). After removal of 6 bases from V and 7 bases from J, the junction contained 14 bases not matched to a gene. The CDR3 sequence: CASRNSVTGGGEQYF. As DNA, the CDR3 is TGTGCCAGCAGAAATAGCGTTACAGGGGGTGGAGAGCAGTACTTC.

The chain joins TRBV6-1 to TRBJ1-6, with unresolved D. Trimming took 1 base from V and 2 from J, leaving 6 bases between them. Germline lookup yields CDR1 MNHNS and CDR2 SASEGT. The CDR3 runs 15 residues. CDR3 nucleotides: TGTGCCAGCAGTGAAGTTACTACCTATAATTCACCCCTCCACTTT. Its protein is CASSEVTTYNSPLHF.

This rearrangement joins TRBV6-5 to TRBJ2-3, with D possibly matching TRBD1 (6 bases). Germline assignment: CDR1 MNHEY and CDR2 SVGAGI. V was cut by 6 bases and J by 3 bases, with 16 bases left in between. The CDR3 covers 15 residues. The CDR3 sequence is CASSDTGLRTDTQYF. The CDR3 DNA reads as TGTGCCAGCAGCGATACAGGGTTAAGAACAGATACGCAGTATTTT.

The V gene is TRBV27, the J gene TRBJ2-2; D is perhaps TRBD1 (6 bases). Germline CDR1 reads MNHEY; CDR2 reads SMNVEV (reference sequence). This CDR3 has 14 residues. The V and J ends lost 2 bases and 4 bases respectively, with 8 bases between them. The CDR3 loop reads CASSLDRITGELFF. The CDR3 bases are TGTGCCAGCAGTTTAGACAGGATCACCGGGGAGCTGTTTTTT.

V and J are TRBV27 and TRBJ2-3, with D possibly being TRBD2 (5 bases). V was pared by 6 bases and J by 3 bases, with 28 bases between. There are 19 residues in the CDR3. The germline V gene has CDR1 MNHEY and CDR2 SMNVEV (reference sequence). The CDR3 is CASSQTYFEGVRTTDTQYF. The CDR3 bases are TGTGCCAGCAGCCAGACCTATTTCGAGGGTGTCCGGACTACAGATACGCAGTATTTT.

The chain links TRBV28 to TRBJ2-2; the match to TRBD1 covers 7 bases. From germline, CDR1 is MDHEN and CDR2 SYDVKM. J lost 7 bases, V lost 3 bases, and 5 bases had no gene match. The CDR3 covers 14 residues. The CDR3 nucleotides are TGTGCCAGCAGTTTGGTAGGGGGCGTCGGGGAGCTGTTTTTT. As protein: CASSLVGGVGELFF.

J is TRBJ2-7 and V is TRBV4-1; D unresolved. The V gene's germline CDR1 is MGHRA and CDR2 YSYEKL. The germline V and J ends were trimmed by 0 bases and 2 bases, with 14 bases remaining between them. The CDR3 has 16 amino acids. The CDR3 is CASSQEEGEPAYEQYF. The CDR3 region has the DNA TGCGCCAGCAGCCAAGAGGAAGGCGAGCCGGCCTACGAGCAGTACTTC.

V gene TRBV7-9 combines with J gene TRBJ2-3; D possibly corresponds to TRBD2 (6 bases). CDR1 is SEHNR and CDR2 is FQNEAQ in the germline V gene (reference sequence). V lost 5 bases and J 13 bases, leaving 19 bases between the germline ends. The CDR3 is 13 residues long. CDR3 sequence: CASSHRDGTREYF. DNA of the CDR3: TGTGCCAGCAGCCACAGAGACGGGACTCGGGAGTATTTT.

This clone has just a few counts. The rearrangement joins TRBV2 to TRBJ2-7; D not certain. The CDR3 totals 15 residues. The V and J ends lost 3 bases and 3 bases respectively, with 15 bases between them. The germline gives CDR1 SNHLY, CDR2 FYNNEI. The CDR3 nucleotides read TGTGCCAGCAGTGAGTTTATAAACTCGGGCTACGAGCAGTACTTC. Protein: CASSEFINSGYEQYF.

The chain uses TRBV27 and TRBJ1-2, with D possibly matching TRBD1 (5 bases). Looked up from germline, CDR1 is MNHEY and CDR2 is SMNVEV (reference sequence). This CDR3 is built from 12 residues. Trimming removed 6 bases from V and 8 bases from J, with 13 bases in between. CDR3 DNA sequence: TGTGCCAGCAGGGACAAGGAGGTCGGCTACACCTTC. Protein sequence: CASRDKEVGYTF.

The chain recombines TRBV27 with TRBJ1-2, with D possibly being TRBD1 (6 bases). The V end was cut by 3 bases, the J end by 4 bases, with 9 bases between. The length of the CDR3 is 13 residues. CDR1 is MNHEY, CDR2 SMNVEV, per germline (reference sequence). CDR3 protein: CASSLRGGYGYTF. DNA of the CDR3: TGTGCCAGCAGTTTGAGGGGGGGCTATGGCTACACCTTC.

This clone was seen just once. The chain combines TRBV6-1 with TRBJ1-6; possible D gene TRBD1, 5 bases. The CDR3 sequence is 15 residues long. Trimming cost V 7 bases and J 0 bases, with 10 bases left between them. The germline CDR1 and CDR2 sequences are MNHNS and SASEGT. The CDR3 sequence is CASTDTSSYNSPLHF. DNA of the CDR3: TGTGCCAGCACGGACACAAGCTCCTATAATTCACCCCTCCACTTT.

This chain joins TRBV30 and TRBJ2-5, with 8 bases lining up with TRBD2. Germline CDR1 reads GTSNPN; CDR2 reads SVGIG (reference sequence). The ends lost 3 bases at V and 5 bases at J; junction bases unmatched: 5. The CDR3 extends over 13 amino acids. CDR3 region: CAWSGGGKETQYF. For the CDR3, the DNA is TGTGCCTGGAGCGGGGGGGGCAAGGAGACCCAGTACTTC.

This clone was recorded only once. The chain employs TRBV29-1 and TRBJ2-5, with D possibly called TRBD1 or TRBD2 (5 bases each). This CDR3 is 14 amino acids long. Germline loops: CDR1 SQVTM, CDR2 ANQGSEA. V was cut by 7 bases and J by 5 bases, with 20 bases left in between. The CDR3 DNA is TGCAGCGGAGGAGGAGTGAGACAGACGGAGACCCAGTACTTC. This encodes CSGGGVRQTETQYF.

This clone was counted once. The V and J genes are TRBV5-5 and TRBJ2-3; 7 nucleotides match TRBD1. The CDR3 contains 15 residues. Germline CDR1 reads SGHKS; CDR2 reads YYEKEE (reference sequence). V lost 4 bases and J lost 1; bases outside the gene matches: 6. This CDR3 is CASSETGIGTDTQYF. The CDR3 nucleotides are TGTGCCAGCAGCGAGACAGGGATTGGCACAGATACGCAGTATTTT. Variable domain in full (rest from reference TRBV5-5 and TRBJ2-3): DAGVTQSPTHLIKTRGQQVTLRCSPISGHKSVSWYQQVLGQGPQFIFQYYEKEERGRGNFPDRFSARQFPNYSSELNVNALLLGDSALYLCASSETGIGTDTQYFGPGTRLTVL.

This clone appeared a few times. The chain is built from TRBV6-6 and TRBJ2-3; 11 bases fit TRBD2. Germline assignment: CDR1 MNHNY and CDR2 SVGAGI (reference sequence). CDR3 length equals 16 residues. Trimming removed 6 bases from V and 5 bases from J; junction bases left unmatched: 10. CDR3 sequence (DNA): TGTGCCAGCAGCCGATTACTAGCGGGAGTCAGAGATACGCAGTATTTT. It encodes CASSRLLAGVRDTQYF.